This TCR beta chain was recovered during a study of T cells in Graves' hyperthyroidism and ophthalmopathy. RNA transcripts provided the source from which TCR beta CDR3 regions were amplified. TCR CDR3 regions were first amplified by RT-PCR with HTBI primers. TCRdb processed the multiplex PCR reads anew with MiXCR; each CDR3 protein has one entry. Of more than 450,000 distinct CDR3 sequences in the sample, roughly 15% were seen once. Among the patients, aged 18 to 65, hyperthyroidism was newly diagnosed and had lasted under 2 months. Germline V CDR1 and CDR2: LNHDA, SQIVND (reference sequence). The CDR3 runs to 16 residues. J gave up 0 bases and V 4 bases, and 2 bases lay outside the gene matches. This clonotype has a handful of counts.

Sequences were obtained from blood. J is TRBJ2-5 and V is TRBV19, with TRBD2 identical over 13 bases. This TCR was recovered from a woman aged 40-49 years with Graves' hyperthyroidism. CDR3 region: CASSTGLAGHQETQYF. CDR3 in DNA: TGTGCCAGTAGTACGGGACTAGCGGGACACCAAGAGACCCAGTACTTC.